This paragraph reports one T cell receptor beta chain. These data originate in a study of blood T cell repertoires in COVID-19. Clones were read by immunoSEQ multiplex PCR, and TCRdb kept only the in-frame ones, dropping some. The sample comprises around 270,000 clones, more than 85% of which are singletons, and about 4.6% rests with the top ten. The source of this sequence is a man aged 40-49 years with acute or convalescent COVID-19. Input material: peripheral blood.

In DNA, the CDR3 is TGTGCCAGCAGTCACAGGGGGCAAGGTGGTTATGGCTACACCTTC. As protein: CASSHRGQGGYGYTF. This chain connects TRBV3-1 (or the pseudogene TRBV3-2) to TRBJ1-2, with TRBD1 identical over 9 bases. The CDR3 length is 15 residues. Germline V gene lookup returns CDR1 LGHDT and CDR2 YNNKEL (reference sequence). V lost 6 bases to trimming and J lost 5 bases; unmatched junction nucleotides: 10.